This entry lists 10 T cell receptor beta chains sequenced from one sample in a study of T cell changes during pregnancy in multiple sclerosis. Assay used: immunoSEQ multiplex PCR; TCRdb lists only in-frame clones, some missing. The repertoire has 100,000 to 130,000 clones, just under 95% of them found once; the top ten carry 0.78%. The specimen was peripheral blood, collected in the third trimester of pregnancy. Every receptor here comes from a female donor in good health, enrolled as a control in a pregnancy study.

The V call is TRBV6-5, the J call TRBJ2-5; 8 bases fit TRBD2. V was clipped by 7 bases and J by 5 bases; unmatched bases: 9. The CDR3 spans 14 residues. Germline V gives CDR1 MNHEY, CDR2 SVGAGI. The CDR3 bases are TGTGCCAGCAAGGGCGGGGGGTCCGGGGAGACCCAGTACTTC. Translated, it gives CASKGGGSGETQYF.

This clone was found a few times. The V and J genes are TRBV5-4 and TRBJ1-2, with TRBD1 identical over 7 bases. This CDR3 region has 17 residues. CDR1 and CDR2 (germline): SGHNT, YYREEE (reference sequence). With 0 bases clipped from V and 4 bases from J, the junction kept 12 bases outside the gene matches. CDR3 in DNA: TGTGCCAGCAGCTTGGACCCCGGGCCAGGGACAGCCTATGGCTACACCTTC. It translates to CASSLDPGPGTAYGYTF.

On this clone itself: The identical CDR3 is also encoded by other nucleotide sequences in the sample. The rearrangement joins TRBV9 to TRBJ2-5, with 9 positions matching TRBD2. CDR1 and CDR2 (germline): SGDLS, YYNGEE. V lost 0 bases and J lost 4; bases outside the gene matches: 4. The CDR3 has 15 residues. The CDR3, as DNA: TGTGCCAGCAGCGTAGGCGGGGGGGCTGGAGAGACCCAGTACTTC. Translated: CASSVGGGAGETQYF.

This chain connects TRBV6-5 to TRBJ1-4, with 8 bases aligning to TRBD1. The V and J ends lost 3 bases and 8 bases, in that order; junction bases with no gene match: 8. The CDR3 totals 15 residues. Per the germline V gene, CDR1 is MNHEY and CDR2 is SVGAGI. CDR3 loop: CASSYTRGQGEKLFF. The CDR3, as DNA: TGTGCCAGCAGTTATACCAGGGGGCAAGGCGAAAAACTGTTTTTT.

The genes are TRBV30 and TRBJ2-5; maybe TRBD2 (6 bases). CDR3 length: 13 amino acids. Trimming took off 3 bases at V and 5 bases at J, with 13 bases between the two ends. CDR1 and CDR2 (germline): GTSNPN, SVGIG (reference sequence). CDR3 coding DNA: TGTGCCTGGAGGGGGACTCCGGGTGAGACCCAGTACTTC. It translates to CAWRGTPGETQYF.

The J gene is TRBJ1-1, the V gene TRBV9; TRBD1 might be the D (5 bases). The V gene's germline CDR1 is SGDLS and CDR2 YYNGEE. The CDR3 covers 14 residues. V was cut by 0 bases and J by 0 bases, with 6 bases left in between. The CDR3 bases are TGTGCCAGCAGCGTAGCAGGGTTGAACACTGAAGCTTTCTTT. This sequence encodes CASSVAGLNTEAFF.

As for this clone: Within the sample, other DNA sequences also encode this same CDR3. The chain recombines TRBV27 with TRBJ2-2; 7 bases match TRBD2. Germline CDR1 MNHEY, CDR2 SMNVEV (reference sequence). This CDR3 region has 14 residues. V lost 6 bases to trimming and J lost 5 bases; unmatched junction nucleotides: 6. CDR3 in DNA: TGTGCCAGCAGCCAAGCGGGAAAGACCGGGGAGCTGTTTTTT. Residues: CASSQAGKTGELFF.

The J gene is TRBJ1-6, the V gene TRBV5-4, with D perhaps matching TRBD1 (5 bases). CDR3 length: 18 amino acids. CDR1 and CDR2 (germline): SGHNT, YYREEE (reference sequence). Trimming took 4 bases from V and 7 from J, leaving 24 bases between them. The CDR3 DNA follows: TGTGCCAGCAGCCTTTTCCATGGGGGAAGCGGGATAAATTCACCCCTCCACTTT. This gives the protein CASSLFHGGSGINSPLHF.

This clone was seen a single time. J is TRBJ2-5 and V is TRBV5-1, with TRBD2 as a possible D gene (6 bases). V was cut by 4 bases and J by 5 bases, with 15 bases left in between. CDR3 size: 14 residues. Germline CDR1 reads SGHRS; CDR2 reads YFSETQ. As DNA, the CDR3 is TGCGCCAGCAGCGTCCTCGGGGGTCAGGAGACCCAGTACTTC. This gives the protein CASSVLGGQETQYF.

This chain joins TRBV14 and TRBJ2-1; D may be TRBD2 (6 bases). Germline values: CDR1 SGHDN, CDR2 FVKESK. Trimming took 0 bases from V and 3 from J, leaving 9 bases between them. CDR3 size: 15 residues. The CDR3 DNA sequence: TGTGCCAGCAGCCAAGATTGGGGGGTCTACAATGAGCAGTTCTTC. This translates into CASSQDWGVYNEQFF.